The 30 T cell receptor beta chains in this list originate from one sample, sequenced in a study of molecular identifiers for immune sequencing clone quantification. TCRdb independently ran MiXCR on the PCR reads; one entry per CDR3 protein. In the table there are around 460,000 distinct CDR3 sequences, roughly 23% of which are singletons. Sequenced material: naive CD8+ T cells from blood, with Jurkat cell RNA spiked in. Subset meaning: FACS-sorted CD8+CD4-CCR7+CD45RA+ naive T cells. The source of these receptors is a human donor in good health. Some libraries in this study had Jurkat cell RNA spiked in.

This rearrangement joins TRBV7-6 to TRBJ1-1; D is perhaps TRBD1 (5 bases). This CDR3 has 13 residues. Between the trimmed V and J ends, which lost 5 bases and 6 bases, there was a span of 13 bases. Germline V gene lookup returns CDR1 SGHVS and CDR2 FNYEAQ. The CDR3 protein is CASSPGTLPEAFF. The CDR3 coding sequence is TGTGCCAGCAGCCCCGGGACCCTTCCTGAAGCTTTCTTT. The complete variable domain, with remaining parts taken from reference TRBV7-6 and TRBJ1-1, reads GAGVSQSPRYKVTKRGQDVALRCDPISGHVSLYWYRQALGQGPEFLTYFNYEAQQDKSGLPNDRFSAERPEGSISTLTIQRTEQRDSAMYRCASSPGTLPEAFFGQGTRLTVV.

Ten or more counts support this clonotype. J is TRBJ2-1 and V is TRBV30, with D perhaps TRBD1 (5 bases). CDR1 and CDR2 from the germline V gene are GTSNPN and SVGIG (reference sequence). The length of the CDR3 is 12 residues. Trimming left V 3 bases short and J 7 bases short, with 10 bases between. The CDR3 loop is CAWRKTANEQFF. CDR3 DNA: TGTGCCTGGAGGAAGACAGCTAATGAGCAGTTCTTC.

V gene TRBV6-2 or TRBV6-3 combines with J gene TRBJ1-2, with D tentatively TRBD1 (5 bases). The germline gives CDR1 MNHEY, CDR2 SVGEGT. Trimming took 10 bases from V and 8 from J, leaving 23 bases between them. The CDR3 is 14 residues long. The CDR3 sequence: CATLGPGTTDGYTF. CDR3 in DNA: TGTGCCACCCTTGGTCCCGGGACCACCGACGGCTACACCTTC.

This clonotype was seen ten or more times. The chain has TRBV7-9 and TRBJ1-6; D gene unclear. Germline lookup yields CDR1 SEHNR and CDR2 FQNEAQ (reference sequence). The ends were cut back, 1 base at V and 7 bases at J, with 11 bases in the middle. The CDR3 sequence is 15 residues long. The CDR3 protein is CASSLVTGANSPLHF. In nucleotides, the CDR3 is TGTGCCAGCAGCTTAGTGACTGGAGCCAATTCACCCCTCCACTTT.

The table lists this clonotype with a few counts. For the CDR3, the DNA is TGTGCCAGCAGCCCGAGGGACAGGGGACCCTACGAGCAGTACTTC. This codes for CASSPRDRGPYEQYF. The genes are TRBV13 and TRBJ2-7; 10 nucleotides match TRBD1. This CDR3 contains 15 residues. CDR1 PRHDT and CDR2 FYEKMQ come from the germline V gene (reference sequence). Losses at the gene ends were 5 bases for V and 2 bases for J; bases not matched to a gene: 6.

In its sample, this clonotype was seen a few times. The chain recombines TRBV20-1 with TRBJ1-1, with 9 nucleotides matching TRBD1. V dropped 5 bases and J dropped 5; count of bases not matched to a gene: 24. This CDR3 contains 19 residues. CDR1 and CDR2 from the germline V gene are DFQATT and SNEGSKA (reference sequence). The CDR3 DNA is TGCAGTGCTGCCGACGTCTTAGTATGGGACAGGGTTAGTAGGACTGAAGCTTTCTTT. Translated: CSAADVLVWDRVSRTEAFF.

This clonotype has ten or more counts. CDR3 in amino acids: CSVEDTTGELFF. CDR3 nucleotide sequence: TGCAGCGTTGAGGACACCACCGGGGAGCTGTTTTTT. The chain combines TRBV29-1 with TRBJ2-2; tentatively, D is TRBD1 (5 bases). The germline V gene encodes CDR1 SQVTM and CDR2 ANQGSEA. V dropped 3 bases and J dropped 4 bases, with 6 bases sitting between them. There are 12 residues in the CDR3.

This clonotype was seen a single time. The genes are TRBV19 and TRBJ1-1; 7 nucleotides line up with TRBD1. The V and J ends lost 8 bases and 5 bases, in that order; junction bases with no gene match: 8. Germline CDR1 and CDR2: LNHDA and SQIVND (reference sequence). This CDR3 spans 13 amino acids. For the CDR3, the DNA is TGTGCCAGTGGTTTTTCAGGGGGGACTGAAGCTTTCTTT. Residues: CASGFSGGTEAFF.

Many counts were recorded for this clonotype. CDR3 region: CASGVTEAFF. In nucleotides, the CDR3 is TGTGCCAGTGGGGTCACTGAAGCTTTCTTT. The chain links TRBV6-1 to TRBJ1-1; D not certain. The CDR3 runs to 10 residues. The V end lost 9 bases, the J end lost 4 bases, and 6 bases lay between the germline ends. CDR1 is MNHNS and CDR2 is SASEGT in the germline V gene.

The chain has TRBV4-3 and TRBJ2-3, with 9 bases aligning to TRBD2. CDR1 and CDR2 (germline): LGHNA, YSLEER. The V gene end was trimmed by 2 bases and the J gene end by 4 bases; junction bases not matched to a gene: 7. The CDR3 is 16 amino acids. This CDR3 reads CASSQTLAGLADTQYF. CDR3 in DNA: TGCGCCAGCAGCCAAACGCTAGCGGGATTAGCAGATACGCAGTATTTT.

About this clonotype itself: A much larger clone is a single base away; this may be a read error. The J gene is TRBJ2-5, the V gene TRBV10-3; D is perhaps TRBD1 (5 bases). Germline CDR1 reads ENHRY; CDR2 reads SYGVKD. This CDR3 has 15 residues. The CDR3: CGISESSAGQETQYF. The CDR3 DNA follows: TGTGGCATCAGTGAGTCCAGCGCAGGGCAAGAGACCCAGTACTTC.

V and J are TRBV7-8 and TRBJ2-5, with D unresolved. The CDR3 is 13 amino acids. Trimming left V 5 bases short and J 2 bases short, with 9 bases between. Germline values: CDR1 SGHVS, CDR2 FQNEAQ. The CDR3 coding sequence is TGTGCCAGCAGCCCGCATGCACAAGAGACCCAGTACTTC. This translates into CASSPHAQETQYF.

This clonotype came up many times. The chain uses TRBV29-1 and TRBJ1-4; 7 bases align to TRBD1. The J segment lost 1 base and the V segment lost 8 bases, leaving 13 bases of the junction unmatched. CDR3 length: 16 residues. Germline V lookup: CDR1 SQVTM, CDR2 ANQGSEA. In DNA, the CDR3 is TGCAGCAACAGGCCTGACAGGGCTGGAACTAATGAAAAACTGTTTTTT. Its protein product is CSNRPDRAGTNEKLFF.

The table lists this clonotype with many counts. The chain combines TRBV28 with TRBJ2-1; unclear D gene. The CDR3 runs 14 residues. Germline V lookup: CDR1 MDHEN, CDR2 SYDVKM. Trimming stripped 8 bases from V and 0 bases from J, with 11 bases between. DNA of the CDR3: TGTGCCAGCGGCCCGACTTACTCCTACAATGAGCAGTTCTTC. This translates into CASGPTYSYNEQFF. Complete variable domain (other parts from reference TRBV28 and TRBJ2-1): DVKVTQSSRYLVKRTGEKVFLECVQDMDHENMFWYRQDPGLGLRLIYFSYDVKMKEKGDIPEGYSVSREKKERFSLILESASTNQTSMYLCASGPTYSYNEQFFGPGTRLTVL.

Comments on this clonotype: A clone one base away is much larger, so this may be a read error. The CDR3 spells CASSFGPMSYEQCF. Written as DNA, the CDR3 is TGTGCCAGCAGTTTCGGACCGATGAGCTACGAGCAGTGCTTC. The chain employs TRBV27 and TRBJ2-7; D ambiguous. Germline V gene data show CDR1 as MNHEY and CDR2 as SMNVEV (reference sequence). The CDR3 is made up of 14 amino acids.

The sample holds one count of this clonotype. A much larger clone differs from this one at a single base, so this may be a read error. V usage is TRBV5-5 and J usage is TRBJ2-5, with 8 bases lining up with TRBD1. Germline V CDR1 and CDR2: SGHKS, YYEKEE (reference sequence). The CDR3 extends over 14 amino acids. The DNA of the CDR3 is TGTGCCAGCAGCATTGGGACAGGCCAAGAGACCAAGTACTTC. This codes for CASSIGTGQETKYF.

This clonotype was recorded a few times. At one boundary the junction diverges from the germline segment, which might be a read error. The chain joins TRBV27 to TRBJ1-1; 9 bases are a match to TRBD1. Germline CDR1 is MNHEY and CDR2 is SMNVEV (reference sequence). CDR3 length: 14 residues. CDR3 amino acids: CAGSLQGALTEAFF. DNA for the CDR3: TGTGCCGGCAGTTTACAGGGGGCGCTTACTGAAGCTTTCTTT.

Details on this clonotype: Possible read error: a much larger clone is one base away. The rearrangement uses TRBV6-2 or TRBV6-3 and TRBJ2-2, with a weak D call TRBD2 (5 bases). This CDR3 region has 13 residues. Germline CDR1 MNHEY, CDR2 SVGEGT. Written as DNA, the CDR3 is TGTGCCAGCATTAGGGCAAACACCGGGGAGCCGTTTTTT. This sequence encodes CASIRANTGEPFF.

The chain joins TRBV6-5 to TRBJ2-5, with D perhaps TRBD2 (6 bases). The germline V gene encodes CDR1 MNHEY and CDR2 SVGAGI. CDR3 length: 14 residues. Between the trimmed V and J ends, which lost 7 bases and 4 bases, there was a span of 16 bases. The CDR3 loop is CASTLDGGRETQYF. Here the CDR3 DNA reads TGTGCCAGCACTTTAGATGGGGGGAGAGAGACCCAGTACTTC.

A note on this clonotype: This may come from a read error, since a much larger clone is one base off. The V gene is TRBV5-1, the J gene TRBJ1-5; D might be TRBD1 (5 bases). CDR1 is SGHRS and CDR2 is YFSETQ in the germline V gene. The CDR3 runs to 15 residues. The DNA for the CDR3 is TGCGTCAGCAGCTTGGGGGAGGCGCTTGTCGAGCCCCAGCATTTT. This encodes CVSSLGEALVEPQHF.

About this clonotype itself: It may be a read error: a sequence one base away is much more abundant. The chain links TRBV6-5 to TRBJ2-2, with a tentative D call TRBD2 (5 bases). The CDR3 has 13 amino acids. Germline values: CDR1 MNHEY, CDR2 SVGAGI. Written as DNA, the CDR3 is TGTGCCGGCAGTACTAGAGCCACCGGGGAGCTGTTTTTT. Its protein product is CAGSTRATGELFF.

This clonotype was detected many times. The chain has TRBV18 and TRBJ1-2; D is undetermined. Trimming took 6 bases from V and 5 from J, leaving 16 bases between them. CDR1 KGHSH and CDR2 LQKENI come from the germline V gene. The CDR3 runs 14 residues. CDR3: CASSTDILFYGYTF. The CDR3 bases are TGTGCCAGCTCTACCGACATCCTCTTTTATGGCTACACCTTC.

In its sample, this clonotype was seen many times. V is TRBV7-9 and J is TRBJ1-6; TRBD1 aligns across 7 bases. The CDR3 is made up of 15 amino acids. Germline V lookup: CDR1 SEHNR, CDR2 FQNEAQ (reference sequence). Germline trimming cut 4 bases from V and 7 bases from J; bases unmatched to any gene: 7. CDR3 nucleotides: TGTGCCAGCAGCTCCAGACAGGGTGAGAATTCACCCCTCCACTTT. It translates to CASSSRQGENSPLHF.

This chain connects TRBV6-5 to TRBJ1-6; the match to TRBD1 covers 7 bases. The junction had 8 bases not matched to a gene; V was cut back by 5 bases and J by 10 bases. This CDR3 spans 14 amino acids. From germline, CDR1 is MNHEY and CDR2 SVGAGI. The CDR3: CASSPTGSDSPLHF. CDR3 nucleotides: TGTGCCAGCAGTCCGACAGGGAGCGACTCACCCCTCCACTTT.

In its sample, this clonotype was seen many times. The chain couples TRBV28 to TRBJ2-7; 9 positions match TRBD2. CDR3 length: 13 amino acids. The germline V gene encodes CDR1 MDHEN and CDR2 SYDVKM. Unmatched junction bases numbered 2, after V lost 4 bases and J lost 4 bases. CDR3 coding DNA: TGTGCCAGCAGTTCCACTAGCGGGTACGAGCAGTACTTC. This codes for CASSSTSGYEQYF. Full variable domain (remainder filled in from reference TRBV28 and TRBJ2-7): DVKVTQSSRYLVKRTGEKVFLECVQDMDHENMFWYRQDPGLGLRLIYFSYDVKMKEKGDIPEGYSVSREKKERFSLILESASTNQTSMYLCASSSTSGYEQYFGPGTRLTVT.

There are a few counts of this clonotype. The CDR3: CATSSGYDRGLETQYF. CDR3 DNA: TGTGCCACCAGCAGTGGATACGACAGGGGTCTAGAGACCCAGTACTTC. This chain links TRBV15 with TRBJ2-5; the match to TRBD1 covers 8 bases. This CDR3 spans 16 amino acids. Trimming took 3 bases from V and 4 from J; bases not matched to a gene: 10. The germline V gene has CDR1 LNHNV and CDR2 YYDKDF (reference sequence).

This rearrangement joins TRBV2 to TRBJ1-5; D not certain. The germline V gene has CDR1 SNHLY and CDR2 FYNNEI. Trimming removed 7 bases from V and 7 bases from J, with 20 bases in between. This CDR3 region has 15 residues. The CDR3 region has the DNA TGTGCCAGCAATGCGGGATACCTAGTGGAGCAGCCCCAGCATTTT. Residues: CASNAGYLVEQPQHF.

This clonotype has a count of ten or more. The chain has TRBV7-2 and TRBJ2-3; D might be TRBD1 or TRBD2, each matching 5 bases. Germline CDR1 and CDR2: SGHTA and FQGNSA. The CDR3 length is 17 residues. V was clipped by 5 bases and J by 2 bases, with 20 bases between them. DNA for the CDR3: TGTGCCAGCAGCCCCAGACGGGGTCCGGGGCACACAGATACGCAGTATTTT. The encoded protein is CASSPRRGPGHTDTQYF.

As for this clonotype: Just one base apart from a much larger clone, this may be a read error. The CDR3 coding sequence is TGCGCCAGCGGCCAAGATATCAGGGGGCCGGTTGGCTACACCTTC. Protein: CASGQDIRGPVGYTF. V is TRBV4-3 and J is TRBJ1-2; TRBD1 matches 8 bases. The CDR3 spans 15 residues. Germline V CDR1 and CDR2: LGHNA, YSLEER.

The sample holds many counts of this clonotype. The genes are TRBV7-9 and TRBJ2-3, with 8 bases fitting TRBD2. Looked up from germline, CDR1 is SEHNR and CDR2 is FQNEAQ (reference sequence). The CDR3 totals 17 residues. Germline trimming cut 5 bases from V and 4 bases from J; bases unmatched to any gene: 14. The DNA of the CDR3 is TGTGCCAGCAGCCCCCCCCTGGCCGCGGGAGGCCCAGATACGCAGTATTTT. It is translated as CASSPPLAAGGPDTQYF.